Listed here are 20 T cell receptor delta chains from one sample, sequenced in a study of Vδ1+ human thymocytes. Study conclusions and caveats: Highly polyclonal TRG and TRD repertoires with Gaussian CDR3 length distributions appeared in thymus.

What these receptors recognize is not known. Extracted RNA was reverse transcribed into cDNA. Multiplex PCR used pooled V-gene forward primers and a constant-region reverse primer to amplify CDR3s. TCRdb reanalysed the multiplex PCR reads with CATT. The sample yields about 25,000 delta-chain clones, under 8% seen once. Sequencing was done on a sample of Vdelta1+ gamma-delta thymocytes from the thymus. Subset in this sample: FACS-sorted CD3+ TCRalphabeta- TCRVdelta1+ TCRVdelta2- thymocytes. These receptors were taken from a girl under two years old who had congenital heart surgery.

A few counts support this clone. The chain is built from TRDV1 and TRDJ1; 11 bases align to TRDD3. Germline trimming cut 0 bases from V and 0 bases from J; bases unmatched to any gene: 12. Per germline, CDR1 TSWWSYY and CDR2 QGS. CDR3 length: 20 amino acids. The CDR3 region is CALGELIVVWGIRNTDKLIF. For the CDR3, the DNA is TGTGCTCTTGGGGAACTTATTGTTGTGTGGGGGATACGGAACACCGATAAACTCATCTTT.

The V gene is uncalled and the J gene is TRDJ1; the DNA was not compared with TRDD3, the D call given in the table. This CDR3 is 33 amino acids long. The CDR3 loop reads CALGEHQGGLYRGRLYWGILSPPHSPRADKLIF. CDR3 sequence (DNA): TGTGCTCTTGGGGAACATCAAGGGGGCCTATATCGGGGCCGGCTATACTGGGGGATATTATCGCCCCCCCACAGCCCCAGGGCCGATAAACTCATCTTT.

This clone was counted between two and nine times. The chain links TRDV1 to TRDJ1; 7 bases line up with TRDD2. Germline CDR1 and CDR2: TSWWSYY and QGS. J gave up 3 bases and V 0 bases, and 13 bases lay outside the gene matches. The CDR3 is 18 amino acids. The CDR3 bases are TGTGCTCTTGGGGAACTCGCCCATTCCTACCGGGGGGCCGATAAACTCATCTTT. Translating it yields CALGELAHSYRGADKLIF.

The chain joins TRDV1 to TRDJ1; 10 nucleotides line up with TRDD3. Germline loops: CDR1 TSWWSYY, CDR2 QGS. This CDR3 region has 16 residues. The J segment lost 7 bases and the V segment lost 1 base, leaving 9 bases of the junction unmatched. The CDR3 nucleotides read TGTGCTCTTGGGGAACCTCTACTGGGGGATGGGTGTAAACTCATCTTT. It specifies CALGEPLLGDGCKLIF.

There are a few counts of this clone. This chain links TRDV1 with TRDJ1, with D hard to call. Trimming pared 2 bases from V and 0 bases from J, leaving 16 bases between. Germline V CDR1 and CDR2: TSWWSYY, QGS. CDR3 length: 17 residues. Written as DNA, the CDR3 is TGTGCTCTTGGGGAAAGGGGTCACTCGAGGTACACCGATAAACTCATCTTT. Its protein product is CALGERGHSRYTDKLIF.

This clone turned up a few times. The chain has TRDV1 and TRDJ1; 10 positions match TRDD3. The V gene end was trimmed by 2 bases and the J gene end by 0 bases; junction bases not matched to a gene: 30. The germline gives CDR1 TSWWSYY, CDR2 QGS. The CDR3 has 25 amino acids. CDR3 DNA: TGTGCTCTTGGGGAAGGTCCGGAGAACCCTCCTTTGGTCTTTACTGGGGGATCGTACACCGATAAACTCATCTTT. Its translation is CALGEGPENPPLVFTGGSYTDKLIF.

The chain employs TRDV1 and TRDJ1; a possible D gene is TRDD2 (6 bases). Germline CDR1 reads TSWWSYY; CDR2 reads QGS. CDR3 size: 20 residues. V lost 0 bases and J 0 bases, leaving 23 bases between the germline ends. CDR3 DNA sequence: TGTGCTCTTGGGGAACTAACCTCCTTCCGTCCGGAGGCTGACACCGATAAACTCATCTTT. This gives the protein CALGELTSFRPEADTDKLIF.

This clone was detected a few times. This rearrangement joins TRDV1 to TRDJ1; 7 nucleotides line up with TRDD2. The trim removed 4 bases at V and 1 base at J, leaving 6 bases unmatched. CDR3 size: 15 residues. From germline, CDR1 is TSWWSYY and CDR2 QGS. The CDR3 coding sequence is TGTGCTCTTGGGGGAAACCTTCCTTCCACCGATAAACTCATCTTT. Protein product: CALGGNLPSTDKLIF.

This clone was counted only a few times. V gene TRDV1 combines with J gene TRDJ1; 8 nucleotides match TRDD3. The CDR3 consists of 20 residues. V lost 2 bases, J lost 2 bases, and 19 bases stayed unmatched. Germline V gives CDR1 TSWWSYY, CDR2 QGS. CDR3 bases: TGTGCTCTTGGGGAATCATCCCTAATAGGTGGGGGATGTCGAACCGATAAACTCATCTTT. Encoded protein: CALGESSLIGGGCRTDKLIF.

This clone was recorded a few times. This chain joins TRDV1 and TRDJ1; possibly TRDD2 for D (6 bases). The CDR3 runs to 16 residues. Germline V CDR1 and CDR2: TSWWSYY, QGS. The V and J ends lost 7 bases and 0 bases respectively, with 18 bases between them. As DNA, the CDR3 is TGTGCTCTTGAGGCTTCCTGCCCCCTTTACACCGATAAACTCATCTTT. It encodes CALEASCPLYTDKLIF.

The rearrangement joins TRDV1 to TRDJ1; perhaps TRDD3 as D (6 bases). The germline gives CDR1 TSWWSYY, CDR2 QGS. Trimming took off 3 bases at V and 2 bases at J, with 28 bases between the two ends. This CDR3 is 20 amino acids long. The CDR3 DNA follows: TGTGCTCTTGGGGACCGCCGGGGTGATGGGGGTCCTTCTAAAACCGATAAACTCATCTTT. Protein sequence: CALGDRRGDGGPSKTDKLIF.

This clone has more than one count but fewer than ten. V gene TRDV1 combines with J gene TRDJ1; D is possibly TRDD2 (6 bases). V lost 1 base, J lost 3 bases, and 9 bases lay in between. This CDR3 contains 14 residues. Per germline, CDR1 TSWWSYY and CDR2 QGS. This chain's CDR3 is CALGEHPFPDKLIF. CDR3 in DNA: TGTGCTCTTGGGGAACATCCCTTCCCCGATAAACTCATCTTT.

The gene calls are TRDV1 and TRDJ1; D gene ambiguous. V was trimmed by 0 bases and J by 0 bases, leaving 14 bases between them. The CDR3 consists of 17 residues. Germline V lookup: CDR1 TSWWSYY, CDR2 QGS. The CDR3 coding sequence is TGTGCTCTTGGGGAACTAGACTATTGTTTCTACACCGATAAACTCATCTTT. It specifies CALGELDYCFYTDKLIF.

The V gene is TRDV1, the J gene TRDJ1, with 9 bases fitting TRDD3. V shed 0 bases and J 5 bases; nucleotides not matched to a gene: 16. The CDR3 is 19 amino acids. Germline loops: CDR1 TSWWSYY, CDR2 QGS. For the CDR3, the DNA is TGTGCTCTTGGGGAACTCGGGATTTCCTACAGTGGGGATACGGATAAACTCATCTTT. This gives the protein CALGELGISYSGDTDKLIF.

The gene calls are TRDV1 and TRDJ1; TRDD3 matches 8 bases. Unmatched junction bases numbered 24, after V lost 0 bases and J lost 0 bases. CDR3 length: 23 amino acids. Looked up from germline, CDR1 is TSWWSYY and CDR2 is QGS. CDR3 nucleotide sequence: TGTGCTCTTGGGGAACTCCTCGCCTTCACGGATACTGGGGGGGATCCGTACACCGATAAACTCATCTTT. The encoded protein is CALGELLAFTDTGGDPYTDKLIF.

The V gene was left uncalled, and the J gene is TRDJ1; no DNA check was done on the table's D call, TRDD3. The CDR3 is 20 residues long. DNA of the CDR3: TGTGCTCTTGGGGTTTCCTACGGCCCTTCGAATGAGGGGTACACCGATAAACTCATCTTT. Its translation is CALGVSYGPSNEGYTDKLIF.

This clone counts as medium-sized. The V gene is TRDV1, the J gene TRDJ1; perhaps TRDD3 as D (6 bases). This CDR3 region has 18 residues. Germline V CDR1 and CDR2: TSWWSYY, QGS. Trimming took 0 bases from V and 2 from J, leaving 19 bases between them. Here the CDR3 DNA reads TGTGCTCTTGGGGAACTAGCTCGATACGCGAGGTTGACCGATAAACTCATCTTT. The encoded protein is CALGELARYARLTDKLIF.

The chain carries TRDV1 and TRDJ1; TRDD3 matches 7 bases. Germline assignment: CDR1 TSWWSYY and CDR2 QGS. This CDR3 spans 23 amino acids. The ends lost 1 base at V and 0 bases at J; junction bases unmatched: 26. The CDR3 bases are TGTGCTCTTGGGGAACGGGGTACCATTCCCTACCTAGGCTACTGGGGACACACCGATAAACTCATCTTT. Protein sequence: CALGERGTIPYLGYWGHTDKLIF.

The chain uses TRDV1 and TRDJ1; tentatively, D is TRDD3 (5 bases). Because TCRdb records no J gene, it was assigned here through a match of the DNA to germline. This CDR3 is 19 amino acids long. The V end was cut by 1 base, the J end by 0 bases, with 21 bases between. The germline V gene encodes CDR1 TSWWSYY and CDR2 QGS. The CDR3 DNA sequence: TGTGCTCTTGGGGAACGTCTAGGGGACCTAGGACCGTACACCGATAAACTCATCTTT. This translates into CALGERLGDLGPYTDKLIF.

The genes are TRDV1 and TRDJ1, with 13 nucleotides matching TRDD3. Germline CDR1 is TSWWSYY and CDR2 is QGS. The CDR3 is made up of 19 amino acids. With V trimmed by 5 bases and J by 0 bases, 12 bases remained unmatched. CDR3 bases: TGTGCTCTTGGGTTCCTACGGCCACTGGGGGATACGTACACCGATAAACTCATCTTT. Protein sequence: CALGFLRPLGDTYTDKLIF.